The T cell receptor (beta chain) under discussion was sequenced for a study of CD8 T cells in ankylosing spondylitis. TCR beta libraries were made by quantitative 5'-RACE with molecular barcodes. TCRdb processed the 5' RACE reads anew with MiXCR; each CDR3 protein has one entry. Of roughly 440,000 distinct CDR3 sequences in the sample, more than 15% were seen once. J gave up 0 bases and V 4 bases, and 4 bases lay outside the gene matches. The CDR3 length is 15 residues. Germline V gene sequence: CDR1 SGHRS, CDR2 YFSETQ. Points from the study as a whole: Characteristic of ankylosing spondylitis blood, it appeared, was a TCR beta motif comprising fewer than 10 highly homologous variants. A number of the motif variants had already been described in reactive arthritis synovial fluid and blood. Disease-linked clones bore a CD8+ phenotype, appearing relatively rarely in peripheral blood.

About this clonotype itself: Its cognate antigen is unknown.

The TCR was taken from a male donor with ankylosing spondylitis. The V call is TRBV5-1, the J call TRBJ1-1; TRBD1 matches 9 bases. Sequenced input: blood, either unsorted or a sorted T cell fraction (not recorded which). CDR3 sequence: CASSRGQGVNTEAFF. CDR3 sequence (DNA): TGCGCCAGCAGCCGGGGACAGGGCGTGAACACTGAAGCTTTCTTT.